This TCR beta chain was identified in a study of CD8+CD57+ T cells in acquired aplastic anemia. Individuals selected for sequencing had exhibited CD8+CD57+ cell expansion on flow cytometry. There were no patients without severe acquired aplastic anemia. Untreated patients provided the blood samples, with no therapy given before sampling. With respect to this clonotype: The antigen remains unidentified.

According to the study, genomic DNA was the template for TCR beta VDJ and CDR3 profiling. Each CDR3 protein is one row after TCRdb ran MiXCR on the reads. The sample yields about 150,000 distinct CDR3 sequences, about 45% seen once. Broader study findings: Shared by patients and controls, around 27 CD8+ CDR3s were abundant in patients.

Germline V gives CDR1 SGHTA, CDR2 FQGTGA. The CDR3 covers 16 residues. With 5 bases removed from V and 4 bases from J, the gap between germline ends came to 19 bases. The sequenced sample consisted of sorted CD4+, CD8+, or CD8+CD57+ T cells (not recorded which) from PBMCs. The chain has TRBV7-3 and TRBJ2-3; the D call may be TRBD1 or TRBD2 (6 bases each). The sequence derives from a human donor with aplastic anemia. CDR3 nucleotide sequence: TGTGCCAGCAGCCAAGGGTCGGGGGCCGGAGCAGATACGCAGTATTTT. Amino acids: CASSQGSGAGADTQYF.